These 24 T cell receptor beta chains share one sample of origin, sequenced in a study of blood T cell repertoires in COVID-19. Sequenced by immunoSEQ multiplex PCR; TCRdb stores in-frame clones only, minus some. The data hold 150,000 to 200,000 clones, with over 75% observed a single time. The sequencing input was PBMCs or T cells enriched from blood (not recorded which). The receptors stem from a woman aged 18-29 years who had recovered from COVID-19.

This rearrangement joins TRBV7-2 to TRBJ2-2; D gene uncertain. Trimming cost V 1 base and J 1 base, with 7 bases left between them. Germline CDR1 SGHTA, CDR2 FQGNSA. This CDR3 region has 15 residues. The CDR3 DNA follows: TGTGCCAGCAGCTTAGTACTGCTGAACACCGGGGAGCTGTTTTTT. Its translation: CASSLVLLNTGELFF.

This clone was picked up a small number of times. This rearrangement joins TRBV6-2 or TRBV6-3 to TRBJ2-7, with D possibly TRBD2 on 5 matching bases. The V gene lost 5 bases and the J gene lost 6 bases, with 14 bases spanning the gap. Looked up from germline, CDR1 is MNHEY and CDR2 is SVGEGT. The CDR3 loop spans 13 amino acids. CDR3 in amino acids: CASSQRTVREQYF. CDR3 sequence (DNA): TGTGCCAGCAGTCAGCGGACGGTCCGCGAGCAGTACTTC.

The V gene is TRBV9, the J gene TRBJ2-2; possible D gene TRBD2, 6 bases. This CDR3 contains 16 residues. Deletions cut 4 bases from V and 5 bases from J, with 18 bases between. Per germline, CDR1 SGDLS and CDR2 YYNGEE. The CDR3 nucleotides read TGTGCCAGCAGCCCCAGGGAGGTTCAGTGGACCGGGGAGCTGTTTTTT. It specifies CASSPREVQWTGELFF. Full variable domain (rest looked up from reference TRBV9 and TRBJ2-2): DSGVTQTPKHLITATGQRVTLRCSPRSGDLSVYWYQQSLDQGLQFLIQYYNGEERAKGNILERFSAQQFPDLHSELNLSSLELGDSALYFCASSPREVQWTGELFFGEGSRLTVL.

The CDR3: CASRGTGTGELFF. The CDR3 bases are TGTGCCAGTAGAGGGACAGGTACCGGGGAGCTGTTTTTT. V is TRBV19 and J is TRBJ2-2; 8 nucleotides align to TRBD1. V lost 6 bases and J lost 5; bases outside the gene matches: 2. Looked up from germline, CDR1 is LNHDA and CDR2 is SQIVND (reference sequence). The CDR3 has 13 amino acids.

This chain connects TRBV6-5 to TRBJ1-5; D perhaps matches TRBD1 (6 bases). This CDR3 has 14 residues. Trimming took 4 bases from V and 6 from J, leaving 13 bases between them. Germline-derived CDR1 and CDR2 are MNHEY and SVGAGI. The CDR3 protein is CASSSHRVSQPQHF. The CDR3 DNA follows: TGTGCCAGCAGTTCCCACAGGGTTAGTCAGCCCCAGCATTTT.

The gene calls are TRBV19 and TRBJ2-1; 10 positions agree with TRBD2. V trimming: 7 bases; J trimming: 5 bases; junction bases outside the gene matches: 5. Germline assignment: CDR1 LNHDA and CDR2 SQIVND (reference sequence). The CDR3 is 14 residues long. The CDR3 loop reads CASNFLAGDNEQFF. The CDR3 DNA is TGTGCCAGTAATTTCCTAGCGGGAGACAATGAGCAGTTCTTC.

The chain links TRBV7-6 to TRBJ2-5; 12 positions agree with TRBD2. The CDR3 has 18 amino acids. CDR1 is SGHVS, CDR2 FNYEAQ, per germline. After removal of 1 base from V and 4 bases from J, the junction contained 10 bases not matched to a gene. This chain's CDR3 is CASSLVELTSGSLETQYF. The CDR3 DNA reads as TGTGCCAGCAGCTTAGTTGAGTTGACTAGCGGGAGCCTAGAGACCCAGTACTTC.

CDR3 in DNA: TGTGCCAGCAGCCACTCGGACAGGGCGTACACTGAAGCTTTCTTT. This gives the protein CASSHSDRAYTEAFF. J is TRBJ1-1 and V is TRBV3-1 (or the pseudogene TRBV3-2); 8 bases map to TRBD1. J lost 3 bases, V lost 3 bases, and 6 bases had no gene match. This CDR3 spans 15 amino acids. Germline CDR1 is LGHDT and CDR2 is YNNKEL (reference sequence).

The sample holds a few counts of this clone. The genes are TRBV6-4 and TRBJ2-7; D is possibly TRBD1 (6 bases). The germline V gene has CDR1 MRHNA and CDR2 SNTAGT. V was cut by 4 bases and J by 8 bases, with 15 bases left in between. The CDR3 is 13 residues long. The CDR3 reads CASSAGELGQQYF. As DNA, the CDR3 is TGTGCCAGCAGTGCAGGGGAATTGGGTCAGCAGTACTTC.

The J gene is TRBJ1-1, the V gene TRBV28, with D possibly being TRBD1 (5 bases). Germline V gene lookup returns CDR1 MDHEN and CDR2 SYDVKM. The V and J ends lost 10 bases and 1 base respectively, with 16 bases between them. The CDR3 loop spans 14 amino acids. CDR3 loop: CAIQTEDQNTEAFF. CDR3 DNA: TGTGCCATTCAGACAGAGGACCAGAACACTGAAGCTTTCTTT.

The CDR3 nucleotides read TGTGCCACCAGCAGAGAGCGGACTAGCGGAGATTACAATGAGCAGTTCTTC. It yields the protein CATSRERTSGDYNEQFF. The chain couples TRBV15 to TRBJ2-1, with 10 positions matching TRBD2. CDR3 length: 17 residues. The junction had 6 bases not matched to a gene; V was cut back by 0 bases and J by 4 bases. Germline V CDR1 and CDR2: LNHNV, YYDKDF (reference sequence).

As DNA, the CDR3 is TGCGCCAGCAGCCGGGCCCTAGCGGAGGCCTACGAGCAGTACTTC. Translating it yields CASSRALAEAYEQYF. The chain carries TRBV5-1 and TRBJ2-7; TRBD2 matches 7 bases. Per germline, CDR1 SGHRS and CDR2 YFSETQ. Unmatched junction bases numbered 9, after V lost 4 bases and J lost 2 bases. The CDR3 runs to 15 residues.

Concerning this clone itself: This CDR3 is also generated by other DNA sequences in the sample. Here the CDR3 DNA reads TGTGCCAGCAGCCCAGGTTACTCTGGAAACACCATATATTTT. Residues: CASSPGYSGNTIYF. V usage is TRBV27 and J usage is TRBJ1-3, with D unresolved. CDR1 and CDR2 from the germline V gene are MNHEY and SMNVEV (reference sequence). V was shortened by 6 bases and J by 0 bases, with 9 bases between the two germline ends. The CDR3 is made up of 14 amino acids.

The V and J genes are TRBV6-5 and TRBJ2-7; D ambiguous. Trimming left V 6 bases short and J 0 bases short, with 9 bases between. CDR1 is MNHEY, CDR2 SVGAGI, per germline. There are 13 residues in the CDR3. Written as DNA, the CDR3 is TGTGCCAGCAGACCGAGGAGCTCCTACGAGCAGTACTTC. Its translation: CASRPRSSYEQYF.

The chain uses TRBV19 and TRBJ2-6; D is uncertain. The CDR3 extends over 13 amino acids. CDR1 LNHDA and CDR2 SQIVND come from the germline V gene (reference sequence). With 5 bases removed from V and 4 bases from J, the gap between germline ends came to 6 bases. The DNA for the CDR3 is TGTGCCAGTAGTCCATCAGGGGCCAACGTCCTGACTTTC. Translated, it gives CASSPSGANVLTF. Supplemented by reference TRBV19 and TRBJ2-6, the full variable domain reads DGGITQSPKYLFRKEGQNVTLSCEQNLNHDAMYWYRQDPGQGLRLIYYSQIVNDFQKGDIAEGYSVSREKKESFPLTVTSAQKNPTAFYLCASSPSGANVLTFGAGSRLTVL.

This sequence joins TRBV21-1 and TRBJ2-3; the D call in the table, TRBD1, was not verified against the DNA. TRBV21-1 is described as a pseudogene. The CDR3 length is 16 residues. As DNA, the CDR3 is TGTGCCAGCAGCAACTACAGGGGGGCTAGCACAGATACGCAGTATTTT. Translated, it gives CASSNYRGASTDTQYF.

The rearrangement uses TRBV5-1 and TRBJ2-4, with D possibly being TRBD2 (6 bases). Trimming cost V 4 bases and J 2 bases, with 10 bases left between them. The CDR3 spans 14 residues. The germline gives CDR1 SGHRS, CDR2 YFSETQ. The CDR3: CASSTGLPKNIQYF. CDR3 sequence (DNA): TGCGCCAGCAGCACAGGACTACCCAAAAACATTCAGTACTTC.

Of note for this clone: At one of its ends the junction is not consistent with the germline gene, which may arise from a read error. V and J are TRBV4-2 and TRBJ1-1; maybe TRBD1 (6 bases). The CDR3 extends over 18 amino acids. Germline lookup yields CDR1 LGHNA and CDR2 YNFKEQ. CDR3 DNA sequence: TGTGCCAGCAGCAAAGATCCCACGGGGGGGCAGTGGAACACTGAAGCTTTCTTT. Its protein is CASSKDPTGGQWNTEAFF.

This rearrangement joins TRBV18 to TRBJ1-1; weak D call: TRBD1 (5 bases). Per the germline V gene, CDR1 is KGHSH and CDR2 is LQKENI. The germline V and J ends were trimmed by 1 base and 3 bases, with 12 bases remaining between them. CDR3 length equals 15 residues. This chain's CDR3 is CASSPRQGRDTEAFF. In DNA form, the CDR3 reads TGTGCCAGCTCACCACGGCAGGGAAGAGACACTGAAGCTTTCTTT.

The chain recombines TRBV7-2 with TRBJ2-1; D possibly corresponds to TRBD2 (5 bases). The CDR3 runs 14 residues. V lost 3 bases to trimming and J lost 3 bases, with 9 bases between them. CDR1 SGHTA and CDR2 FQGNSA come from the germline V gene. CDR3 protein: CASSLDRGYNEQFF. The CDR3, as DNA: TGTGCCAGCAGCTTGGACCGGGGCTACAATGAGCAGTTCTTC.

This clone was recorded once. The chain carries TRBV15 and TRBJ1-4; D not resolved. The V gene lost 3 bases and the J gene lost 8 bases, with 13 bases spanning the gap. Germline V gene sequence: CDR1 LNHNV, CDR2 YYDKDF (reference sequence). The CDR3 loop spans 14 amino acids. CDR3 amino acids: CATSSAGGREKLFF. Written as DNA, the CDR3 is TGTGCCACCAGCAGCGCTGGCGGAAGGGAAAAACTGTTTTTT.

The chain links TRBV7-9 to TRBJ2-7; 11 bases agree with TRBD2. Germline CDR1 reads SEHNR; CDR2 reads FQNEAQ (reference sequence). The CDR3 sequence is 16 residues long. V lost 5 bases, J lost 2 bases, and 8 bases stayed unmatched. CDR3 sequence reads: CASSPFGTSGAYEQYF. The CDR3, as DNA: TGTGCCAGCAGCCCCTTTGGGACTAGCGGAGCCTACGAGCAGTACTTC.

The chain combines TRBV28 with TRBJ2-7; D not certain. The germline V gene encodes CDR1 MDHEN and CDR2 SYDVKM. V was shortened by 9 bases and J by 3 bases, with 9 bases between the two germline ends. The CDR3 sequence is 11 residues long. The CDR3 region is CARSPNYEQYF. The CDR3 nucleotides are TGTGCCAGAAGCCCGAACTACGAGCAGTACTTC.

This clone appeared once. The CDR3 nucleotides are TGTGCCAGCAGCTCCAGACCCCCGGGAAACAAGCTTGAAAAACTGTTTTTT. Translating gives CASSSRPPGNKLEKLFF. The rearrangement joins TRBV5-4 to TRBJ1-4; the D is unclear. This CDR3 comprises 17 residues. The germline V gene encodes CDR1 SGHNT and CDR2 YYREEE (reference sequence). V lost 3 bases and J lost 7, with 22 bases in between.